Listed below are T cell receptor beta chains from one sample, sequenced in a study of beta chain features in type 1 diabetes. Some clones are missing from TCRdb's copy, which holds only in-frame ones; the method was immunoSEQ multiplex PCR. This table holds over 700,000 clones, roughly 15% found once. The specimen sequenced was naive CD4+ T cells from blood. The receptors were sampled from a woman aged 18 to 35 in good health. Both conserved end residues are part of each CDR3. A D gene is named only where the DNA matches it firmly. Size tells how often a clone was seen (once, few, many) or the class of an expanded clone, and some rows leave it out.

TRBD2	TRBV4-1	TRBJ2-7	-	CASSREAAGAYEQYF	TGCGCCAGCAGCCGCGAGGCAGCGGGGGCCTACGAGCAGTACTTC
-	TRBV9	TRBJ2-3	few	CASSVGAPSFTDTQYF	TGTGCCAGCAGCGTTGGGGCCCCATCTTTCACAGATACGCAGTATTTT
-	TRBV21-1	TRBJ2-7	-	CASSKFEAGKSSYEQYF	TGTGCCAGCAGCAAATTCGAAGCGGGGAAGAGCTCCTACGAGCAGTACTTC
TRBD2	TRBV5-1	TRBJ2-3	few	CASSRLAGSTDTQYF	TGCGCCAGCAGTCGACTAGCGGGTAGCACAGATACGCAGTATTTT
-	TRBV5-1	TRBJ2-1	-	CASTRDRTYNEQFF	TGCGCCAGCACTAGGGACCGGACCTACAATGAGCAGTTCTTC
-	TRBV5-6	TRBJ1-4	-	CASRHNRAGEKLFF	TGTGCCAGCAGACACAACAGGGCCGGTGAAAAACTGTTTTTT
-	TRBV2	TRBJ1-1	-	CASSDLRAAEAFF	TGTGCCAGCAGTGATTTACGGGCTGCTGAAGCTTTCTTT
-	TRBV7-9	TRBJ1-5	once	CASSLDYQPQHF	TGTGCCAGCAGCTTAGATTATCAGCCCCAGCATTTT
-	TRBV29-1	TRBJ1-1	-	CSVEEGRAEAFF	TGCAGCGTTGAAGAGGGCAGGGCGGAAGCTTTCTTT
-	TRBV7-2	TRBJ1-2	-	CASSLRQAPANYGYTF	TGTGCCAGCAGCTTGAGACAAGCGCCAGCTAACTATGGCTACACCTTC
-	TRBV12-5	TRBJ2-3	few	CASGSGTQDTQYF	TGTGCTAGTGGCTCCGGGACCCAAGATACGCAGTATTTT
TRBD1	TRBV5-4	TRBJ2-7	-	CASSPKTGGVEQYF	TGTGCCAGCAGCCCCAAGACAGGGGGCGTCGAGCAGTACTTC
TRBD1	TRBV2	TRBJ2-3	few	CASRKQGISDTQYF	TGTGCCAGCAGGAAACAGGGGATCTCAGATACGCAGTATTTT
-	TRBV7-2	TRBJ2-4	-	CASSQDLGGWNIQYF	TGCGCCAGCAGCCAAGATTTAGGAGGGTGGAACATTCAGTACTTC
-	TRBV7-9	TRBJ1-2	-	CASSLGFTRYGYTF	TGTGCCAGCAGCTTGGGCTTCACGCGCTATGGCTACACCTTC
-	TRBV28	TRBJ1-5	-	CASSLYAGNQPQHF	TGTGCCAGCAGTTTATACGCGGGCAATCAGCCCCAGCATTTT
TRBD2	TRBV4-1	TRBJ2-3	-	CASSRTGTSGTDTQYF	TGCGCCAGCAGCCGAACCGGGACTAGCGGAACAGATACGCAGTATTTT
-	TRBV7-9	TRBJ1-2	many	CASSLNYGYTF	TGTGCCAGCAGCTTAAACTATGGCTACACCTTC
TRBD2	TRBV6-6	TRBJ2-7	few	CASSYSSGRYEQYF	TGTGCCAGCAGTTACTCTAGCGGGCGGTACGAGCAGTACTTC
-	TRBV6-6	TRBJ2-3	few	CASSSTAGTDTQYF	TGTGCCAGCAGTTCCACTGCGGGCACAGATACGCAGTATTTT
TRBD1	TRBV29-1	TRBJ2-7	-	CSVRGQGRSYEQYF	TGCAGCGTCCGCGGACAGGGCCGCTCCTACGAGCAGTACTTC
-	TRBV4-3	TRBJ2-7	few	CASSQEDTGRNEQYF	TGCGCCAGCAGCCAAGAAGATACGGGTAGGAACGAGCAGTACTTC
-	TRBV7-6	TRBJ2-2	-	CASSLVSGGSGTGELFF	TGTGCCAGCAGCTTAGTGTCCGGGGGCTCGGGCACCGGGGAGCTGTTTTTT
TRBD1	TRBV4-1	TRBJ2-5	-	CASSLSQGAWETQYF	TGCGCCAGCAGCCTATCCCAGGGGGCGTGGGAGACCCAGTACTTC
-	TRBV25-1	TRBJ2-5	-	CASSQRGRETQYF	TGTGCCAGCAGTCAGAGGGGCAGGGAGACCCAGTACTTC
TRBD1	TRBV15	TRBJ2-1	few	CATSRDPGTGYNEQFF	TGTGCCACCAGCAGAGATCCAGGGACAGGCTACAATGAGCAGTTCTTC
-	TRBV11-2	TRBJ2-7	few	CASSLIDRRMSYEQYF	TGTGCCAGCAGCTTGATCGACAGAAGGATGTCCTACGAGCAGTACTTC
-	TRBV28	TRBJ2-4	-	CASSLGGSTKNIQYF	TGTGCCAGCAGTTTAGGGGGCTCCACCAAAAACATTCAGTACTTC
TRBD1	TRBV7-2	TRBJ2-1	few	CASSLGQGAYNEQFF	TGTGCCAGCAGCTTAGGACAGGGGGCTTACAATGAGCAGTTCTTC
-	TRBV5-1	TRBJ1-3	-	CASSMDSSGNTIYF	TGCGCCAGCAGCATGGACAGCTCTGGAAACACCATATATTTT
TRBD2	TRBV5-6	TRBJ2-7	-	CASSQRGHSYEQYF	TGTGCCAGCAGCCAGCGGGGTCACTCCTACGAGCAGTACTTC
-	TRBV7-9	TRBJ2-7	few	CASSYGDEQYF	TGTGCCAGCAGCTATGGCGACGAGCAGTACTTC
TRBD2	TRBV11-2	TRBJ2-1	-	CASSFRREGPDEQFF	TGTGCCAGCAGCTTCCGGCGGGAGGGCCCGGATGAGCAGTTCTTC
-	TRBV9	TRBJ2-7	-	CASSAAGFLREQYF	TGTGCCAGCAGCGCGGCAGGGTTTCTGAGGGAGCAGTACTTC
TRBD1	TRBV6-6	TRBJ2-7	few	CASSYLQGADEQYF	TGTGCCAGCAGTTACCTACAGGGGGCTGACGAGCAGTACTTC
-	TRBV7-8	TRBJ1-4	-	CASSENRAAGKRGLFF	TGTGCCAGCAGCGAAAACAGGGCAGCTGGGAAAAGGGGGCTGTTTTTT
-	TRBV7-9	TRBJ1-2	few	CASSSSGGTNYGYTF	TGTGCCAGCAGCTCCTCCGGGGGAACGAACTATGGCTACACCTTC
TRBD1	TRBV5-1	TRBJ2-1	few	CASSLGQGPYNEQFF	TGCGCCAGCAGCTTGGGACAGGGACCCTACAATGAGCAGTTCTTC
TRBD2	TRBV5-1	TRBJ2-3	few	CASSPTRDSGKTDTQYF	TGCGCCAGCAGCCCGACTCGGGATAGCGGGAAAACAGATACGCAGTATTTT
-	TRBV7-2	TRBJ2-1	few	CASSLGSARDTLFF	TGTGCCAGCAGCTTGGGGTCGGCTCGGGACACTCTGTTCTTC
TRBD2	TRBV18	TRBJ2-7	-	CASSPTREGSYEQYF	TGTGCCAGCTCACCAACTCGGGAGGGCTCCTACGAGCAGTACTTC
-	TRBV9	TRBJ2-2	-	CASSVAPSAGELFF	TGTGCCAGCAGCGTTGCTCCTTCGGCCGGGGAGCTGTTTTTT
-	TRBV15	TRBJ2-2	few	CATSRDQGKNTGELFF	TGTGCCACCAGCAGAGATCAAGGAAAAAACACCGGGGAGCTGTTTTTT
-	TRBV28	TRBJ1-1	-	CASRPLPSEAFF	TGTGCCAGCAGACCTCTCCCAAGTGAAGCTTTCTTT
TRBD2	TRBV7-2	TRBJ2-1	few	CASSRTSGSYNEQFF	TGTGCCAGCAGCCGAACTAGCGGGAGTTACAATGAGCAGTTCTTC
-	TRBV6-5	TRBJ2-5	few	CASSRRPRETQYF	TGTGCCAGCAGCCGACGGCCCCGAGAGACCCAGTACTTC
-	TRBV9	TRBJ1-2	few	CASSVVDGYGYTF	TGTGCCAGCAGCGTAGTTGACGGCTATGGCTACACCTTC
-	TRBV27	TRBJ2-1	-	CASSVHRMSGRNNEQFF	TGTGCCAGCAGTGTACACAGGATGTCGGGGCGGAACAATGAGCAGTTCTTC
-	TRBV11-2	TRBJ2-3	-	CASSHPSVGALGTQYF	TGTGCCAGCAGCCATCCTTCGGTAGGGGCGTTAGGTACGCAGTATTTT
-	TRBV7-2	TRBJ1-2	-	CASSLANALRVIDGYTF	TGTGCCAGCAGCTTAGCGAATGCCCTCAGGGTTATTGATGGCTACACCTTC
TRBD2	TRBV6-5	TRBJ2-7	-	CASRLLAGGYEQYF	TGTGCCAGCAGACTACTAGCGGGAGGCTACGAGCAGTACTTC
-	TRBV4-2	TRBJ2-1	-	CASSQVVGVDEQFF	TGTGCCAGCAGCCAAGTTGTAGGCGTCGATGAGCAGTTCTTC
-	TRBV18	TRBJ2-7	-	CASSPLDAHYEQYF	TGTGCCAGCTCACCATTGGACGCCCACTACGAGCAGTACTTC
-	TRBV21-1	TRBJ1-1	few	CATQEAWGQGVF	TGTGCCACTCAAGAAGCCTGGGGGCAGGGCGTATTT